This entry lists 32 T cell receptor beta chains sequenced from one sample in a study of blood T cell repertoires in COVID-19. TCRdb's copy holds only in-frame clones and misses some; the assay was immunoSEQ multiplex PCR. Here the sample spans more than 12,000 clones, roughly 89% being singletons. The sample was peripheral blood. These receptors were collected from a human donor in a cohort sampled during active COVID-19.

The chain combines TRBV25-1 with TRBJ2-2, with TRBD2 as a possible D gene (5 bases). Germline V lookup: CDR1 MGHDK, CDR2 SYGVNS. V lost 10 bases and J lost 4, with 13 bases in between. This CDR3 spans 13 amino acids. The CDR3 coding sequence is TGTGCCATCGCGGGTGGCGGCACCGGGGAGCTGTTTTTT. The encoded protein is CAIAGGGTGELFF.

The V gene is TRBV6-5, the J gene TRBJ2-5; 8 bases fit TRBD2. This CDR3 comprises 15 residues. The ends lost 2 bases at V and 5 bases at J; junction bases unmatched: 7. CDR1 and CDR2 from the germline V gene are MNHEY and SVGAGI. CDR3 nucleotide sequence: TGTGCCAGCAGTTACAGCTTCGGGAGGGGGGAGACCCAGTACTTC. As protein: CASSYSFGRGETQYF.

This chain links TRBV9 with TRBJ2-2; D perhaps matches TRBD1 (6 bases). The V gene lost 6 bases and the J gene lost 1 base, with 10 bases spanning the gap. The germline V gene has CDR1 SGDLS and CDR2 YYNGEE. The CDR3 runs 14 residues. CDR3 sequence (DNA): TGTGCCAGCACCGCAGGGGTGAACACCGGGGAGCTGTTTTTT. It yields the protein CASTAGVNTGELFF.

The gene calls are TRBV28 and TRBJ1-1; D may be TRBD1 (6 bases). Germline V gene data show CDR1 as MDHEN and CDR2 as SYDVKM. The CDR3 has 14 residues. V was cut by 2 bases and J by 4 bases, with 11 bases left in between. The CDR3 here is CASSLGGRGTEAFF. CDR3 DNA: TGTGCCAGCAGTTTAGGGGGCAGGGGCACTGAAGCTTTCTTT. Full variable domain (outside the CDR3, taken from reference TRBV28 and TRBJ1-1): DVKVTQSSRYLVKRTGEKVFLECVQDMDHENMFWYRQDPGLGLRLIYFSYDVKMKEKGDIPEGYSVSREKKERFSLILESASTNQTSMYLCASSLGGRGTEAFFGQGTRLTVV.

This clone was counted between two and nine times. The chain uses TRBV9 and TRBJ2-3; no definite D call. Germline V gives CDR1 SGDLS, CDR2 YYNGEE. V lost 1 base and J 2 bases, leaving 14 bases between the germline ends. CDR3 length: 16 amino acids. The CDR3 loop reads CASSVLGLGITDTQYF. DNA for the CDR3: TGTGCCAGCAGCGTACTAGGTTTAGGTATCACAGATACGCAGTATTTT.

The rearrangement links TRBV11-1 to TRBJ2-1; 7 bases are shared with TRBD2. CDR1 and CDR2 (germline): SGHAT, FQDESV (reference sequence). The CDR3 covers 15 residues. V lost 1 base, J lost 9 bases, and 9 bases stayed unmatched. CDR3 nucleotides: TGTGCCAGCAGCTTAGGGGCGGGAGAGGCCGGTGAGCAGTTCTTC. This codes for CASSLGAGEAGEQFF.

This sequence joins TRBV7-3 and TRBJ2-1; TRBD2 is a possible D gene (6 bases). There are 14 residues in the CDR3. Trimming left V 5 bases short and J 8 bases short, with 16 bases between. Per the germline V gene, CDR1 is SGHTA and CDR2 is FQGTGA. CDR3 DNA: TGTGCCAGCAGCCTCTCAGGCGGGATAGATGAGCAGTTCTTC. Amino acid sequence: CASSLSGGIDEQFF.

V is TRBV27 and J is TRBJ1-5; TRBD1 is a possible D gene (6 bases). The germline CDR1 and CDR2 sequences are MNHEY and SMNVEV (reference sequence). The length of the CDR3 is 14 residues. Trimming stripped 4 bases from V and 0 bases from J, with 7 bases between. The chain's CDR3 is CASSSQGSNQPQHF. DNA for the CDR3: TGTGCCAGCAGTTCACAGGGTAGCAATCAGCCCCAGCATTTT.

The rearrangement joins TRBV11-3 to TRBJ2-7; 7 nucleotides line up with TRBD2. CDR3 length: 16 residues. CDR1 is SGHNT and CDR2 is YENEEA in the germline V gene. The J segment lost 3 bases and the V segment lost 2 bases, leaving 10 bases of the junction unmatched. The CDR3 region is CASSLSSLADFYEQYF. CDR3 nucleotide sequence: TGTGCCAGCAGCTTAAGCAGTCTAGCGGACTTCTACGAGCAGTACTTC.

The chain recombines TRBV5-1 with TRBJ2-3; D unclear. Trimming took 2 bases from V and 3 from J, leaving 4 bases between them. The V gene's germline CDR1 is SGHRS and CDR2 YFSETQ. The CDR3 length is 12 residues. In DNA form, the CDR3 reads TGCGCCAGCAGCTTTAGTACAGATACGCAGTATTTT. Protein product: CASSFSTDTQYF.

CDR3 sequence (DNA): TGCGCCAGCAGCTTGGTACAGTTTACCTACGAGCAGTACTTC. It encodes CASSLVQFTYEQYF. J is TRBJ2-7 and V is TRBV5-1, with D hard to call. There are 14 residues in the CDR3. Per germline, CDR1 SGHRS and CDR2 YFSETQ. The V end was cut by 0 bases, the J end by 2 bases, with 9 bases between.

This clone turned up a few times. The gene calls are TRBV11-2 and TRBJ2-1, with 10 bases lining up with TRBD2. The CDR3 is 15 amino acids. CDR1 and CDR2 from the germline V gene are SGHAT and FQNNGV. V lost 4 bases, J lost 8 bases, and 8 bases stayed unmatched. This chain's CDR3 is CASSYASGSIDEQFF. For the CDR3, the DNA is TGTGCCAGCAGCTACGCTAGCGGGAGTATAGATGAGCAGTTCTTC.

This sequence joins TRBV5-5 and TRBJ2-3, with 10 nucleotides matching TRBD2. Losses at the gene ends were 3 bases for V and 0 bases for J; bases not matched to a gene: 4. The germline gives CDR1 SGHKS, CDR2 YYEKEE (reference sequence). The CDR3 is 16 amino acids. The CDR3, as DNA: TGTGCCAGCAGCTCTTATAGCGGGGGGAGCACAGATACGCAGTATTTT. Protein sequence: CASSSYSGGSTDTQYF.

V gene TRBV4-1 combines with J gene TRBJ1-2; 9 nucleotides line up with TRBD1. The CDR3 is 13 residues long. Germline CDR1 MGHRA, CDR2 YSYEKL. J gave up 6 bases and V 3 bases, and 2 bases lay outside the gene matches. The CDR3 here is CASSHRQGDGYTF. In nucleotides, the CDR3 is TGCGCCAGCAGCCACCGACAGGGGGATGGCTACACCTTC.

As regards this clone: A junction end diverges from the germline sequence, so it may reflect a read error. This chain uses TRBV27 with TRBJ1-1; TRBD1 matches 10 bases. The germline V gene has CDR1 MNHEY and CDR2 SMNVEV (reference sequence). The CDR3 contains 14 residues. CDR3 bases: TGTGCCAGCAGTTTATTTGTGAGCGGGACAGGGGCTTATTTT. Protein sequence: CASSLFVSGTGAYF.

The rearrangement uses TRBV25-1 and TRBJ2-7; no reliable D call. Germline CDR1 MGHDK, CDR2 SYGVNS. Trimming pared 6 bases from V and 0 bases from J, leaving 9 bases between. The CDR3 covers 13 residues. CDR3 protein: CASRSSGSYEQYF. CDR3 bases: TGTGCCAGCAGATCCTCGGGCTCCTACGAGCAGTACTTC.

The gene calls are TRBV2 and TRBJ1-2, with unresolved D. The CDR3 consists of 13 residues. V lost 3 bases to trimming and J lost 4 bases, with 9 bases between them. Per the germline V gene, CDR1 is SNHLY and CDR2 is FYNNEI. The CDR3: CASSDTVSYGYTF. The CDR3 DNA follows: TGTGCCAGCAGTGATACAGTATCCTATGGCTACACCTTC.

The V call is TRBV28, the J call TRBJ2-7; TRBD1 aligns across 9 bases. CDR1 and CDR2 from the germline V gene are MDHEN and SYDVKM. After removal of 6 bases from V and 6 bases from J, the junction contained 9 bases not matched to a gene. The CDR3 consists of 14 residues. This CDR3 reads CASSPGGQGGEQYF. CDR3 coding DNA: TGTGCCAGCAGCCCAGGGGGACAGGGCGGCGAGCAGTACTTC.

The chain couples TRBV7-8 to TRBJ1-5, with D perhaps matching TRBD1 (5 bases). This CDR3 contains 17 residues. Germline V CDR1 and CDR2: SGHVS, FQNEAQ. Trimming took 5 bases from V and 0 from J, leaving 17 bases between them. In DNA, the CDR3 is TGTGCCAGCAGCGACAACGGGGGACCTTATAGCAATCAGCCCCAGCATTTT. Encoded protein: CASSDNGGPYSNQPQHF.

This clone has only one observation. The J gene is TRBJ2-1, the V gene TRBV2, with 14 positions matching TRBD2. The CDR3 loop spans 17 amino acids. The trim removed 1 base at V and 9 bases at J, leaving 8 bases unmatched. Per the germline V gene, CDR1 is SNHLY and CDR2 is FYNNEI. In nucleotides, the CDR3 is TGTGCCAGCAGTGAAGGGTGGGGGACTAGCGGGGGCCCTGAGCAGTTCTTC. Translation: CASSEGWGTSGGPEQFF.

The chain links TRBV12-5 to TRBJ2-3; the match to TRBD2 covers 10 bases. V was clipped by 3 bases and J by 6 bases; unmatched bases: 6. The CDR3 runs to 15 residues. The germline V gene has CDR1 LGHNT and CDR2 FRNRAP. The CDR3: CASGFSTSGIDTQYF. In DNA, the CDR3 is TGTGCTAGTGGTTTCAGTACTAGCGGGATTGATACGCAGTATTTT.

This clone ranks as medium-sized. The rearrangement uses TRBV21-1 and TRBJ1-5. TRBV21-1 represents a pseudogene. CDR3 size: 16 residues. CDR3 in amino acids: CASSKDRVPGGQPQHF. The DNA for the CDR3 is TGTGCCAGCAGCAAAGATAGGGTACCCGGGGGACAGCCCCAGCATTTT.

The chain couples TRBV5-6 to TRBJ2-2; the D is unclear. Trimming left V 7 bases short and J 2 bases short, with 9 bases between. The length of the CDR3 is 13 residues. The germline CDR1 and CDR2 sequences are SGHDT and YYEEEE. CDR3 nucleotides: TGTGCCAGCTTTGCGGCAAACACCGGGGAGCTGTTTTTT. It codes for CASFAANTGELFF. Full variable domain (outside the CDR3, taken from reference TRBV5-6 and TRBJ2-2): DAGVTQSPTHLIKTRGQQVTLRCSPKSGHDTVSWYQQALGQGPQFIFQYYEEEERQRGNFPDRFSGHQFPNYSSELNVNALLLGDSALYLCASFAANTGELFFGEGSRLTVL.

V and J are TRBV7-9 and TRBJ2-5; 13 bases line up with TRBD2. The CDR3 is made up of 17 amino acids. CDR1 is SEHNR and CDR2 is FQNEAQ in the germline V gene (reference sequence). V shed 3 bases, J shed 0 bases, and the junction held 4 bases outside the gene matches. The CDR3 coding sequence is TGTGCCAGCAGCTTCAAGACTAGCGGGGGGTACCAAGAGACCCAGTACTTC. Translated, it gives CASSFKTSGGYQETQYF.

The gene calls are TRBV5-4 and TRBJ1-2, with D uncertain. Trimming removed 3 bases at V and 4 bases at J, with 10 bases between. Germline assignment: CDR1 SGHNT and CDR2 YYREEE (reference sequence). The CDR3 length is 13 residues. CDR3 sequence: CASSSLGGYGYTF. The CDR3 DNA sequence: TGTGCCAGCAGCTCACTAGGAGGCTATGGCTACACCTTC.

This CDR3 is CASSARDRLNSPLHF. The CDR3 coding sequence is TGTGCCAGCAGCGCCCGGGACAGACTGAATTCACCCCTCCACTTT. J is TRBJ1-6 and V is TRBV9, with 7 bases aligning to TRBD1. The ends lost 3 bases at V and 7 bases at J; junction bases unmatched: 7. Looked up from germline, CDR1 is SGDLS and CDR2 is YYNGEE. This CDR3 has 15 amino acids. Combining the CDR3 with reference TRBV9 and TRBJ1-6 gives the whole variable domain DSGVTQTPKHLITATGQRVTLRCSPRSGDLSVYWYQQSLDQGLQFLIQYYNGEERAKGNILERFSAQQFPDLHSELNLSSLELGDSALYFCASSARDRLNSPLHFGNGTRLTVT.

The V call is TRBV18, the J call TRBJ2-5; 14 bases agree with TRBD2. The CDR3 has 16 amino acids. V shed 2 bases, J shed 4 bases, and the junction held 3 bases outside the gene matches. Looked up from germline, CDR1 is KGHSH and CDR2 is LQKENI. The CDR3 DNA reads TGTGCCAGCTCACCAAGACTAGCGGGGGGGTCAGAGACCCAGTACTTC. Amino acids: CASSPRLAGGSETQYF.

This chain links TRBV10-1 with TRBJ2-5; D is undetermined. CDR1 WNHNN and CDR2 SYGVQD come from the germline V gene (reference sequence). The V gene lost 4 bases and the J gene lost 3 bases, with 18 bases spanning the gap. This CDR3 region has 16 residues. CDR3 region: CASSGSMAGREETQYF. Here the CDR3 DNA reads TGCGCCAGCAGTGGATCCATGGCAGGCAGAGAAGAGACCCAGTACTTC.

The genes are TRBV4-2 and TRBJ1-4, with a possible D match to TRBD1 (5 bases). V was shortened by 0 bases and J by 0 bases, with 11 bases between the two germline ends. CDR3 size: 17 residues. The germline CDR1 and CDR2 sequences are LGHNA and YNFKEQ. CDR3 in DNA: TGTGCCAGCAGCCAAGAGAAGGGGCCGTCAACTAATGAAAAACTGTTTTTT. The encoded protein is CASSQEKGPSTNEKLFF.

This clone appeared a few times. CDR3 in DNA: TGTGCCAGCAGTCCCGGGACATCTAACACTGAAGCTTTCTTT. This encodes CASSPGTSNTEAFF. This chain uses TRBV6-5 with TRBJ1-1; D is perhaps TRBD1 (6 bases). The V and J ends lost 5 bases and 2 bases respectively, with 12 bases between them. Per the germline V gene, CDR1 is MNHEY and CDR2 is SVGAGI. The CDR3 totals 14 residues.

The chain joins TRBV18 to TRBJ1-1; 9 nucleotides agree with TRBD1. J gave up 14 bases and V 3 bases, and 19 bases lay outside the gene matches. The length of the CDR3 is 16 residues. CDR1 KGHSH and CDR2 LQKENI come from the germline V gene. The CDR3 DNA is TGTGCCAGCTCACCTGCGACACGGAAGGGGACAGGGCAAAGGTTCTTT. It is translated as CASSPATRKGTGQRFF.

J is TRBJ1-3 and V is TRBV12-5; 8 positions agree with TRBD1. Germline V gene sequence: CDR1 LGHNT, CDR2 FRNRAP. The junction had 11 bases not matched to a gene; V was cut back by 0 bases and J by 7 bases. The CDR3 spans 17 residues. The CDR3 nucleotides are TGTGCTAGTGGTTTGGTAGTCGACAGGGGTTTTGGGAACACCATATATTTT. Translation gives CASGLVVDRGFGNTIYF.